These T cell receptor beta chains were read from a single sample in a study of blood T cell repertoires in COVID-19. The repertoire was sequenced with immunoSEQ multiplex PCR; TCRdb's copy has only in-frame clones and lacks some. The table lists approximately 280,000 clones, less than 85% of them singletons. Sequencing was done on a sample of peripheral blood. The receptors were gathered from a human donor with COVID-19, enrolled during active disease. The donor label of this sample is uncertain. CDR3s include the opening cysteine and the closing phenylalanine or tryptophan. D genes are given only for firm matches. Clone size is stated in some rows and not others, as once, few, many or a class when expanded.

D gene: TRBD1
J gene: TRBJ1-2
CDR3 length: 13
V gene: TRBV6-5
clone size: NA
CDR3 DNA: TGTGCCAGCAGTCGGGACAGGGTCTATGGCTACACCTTC
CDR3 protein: CASSRDRVYGYTF

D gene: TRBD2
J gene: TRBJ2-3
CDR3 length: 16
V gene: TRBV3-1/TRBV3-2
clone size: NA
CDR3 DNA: TGTGCCAGCAGCCTCCCACTAGCGGCTAGCACAGATACGCAGTATTTT
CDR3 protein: CASSLPLAASTDTQYF

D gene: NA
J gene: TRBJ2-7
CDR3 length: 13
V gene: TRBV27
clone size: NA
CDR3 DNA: TGTGCCAGCAGTTCGACTCCCTCCTACGAGCAGTACTTC
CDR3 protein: CASSSTPSYEQYF

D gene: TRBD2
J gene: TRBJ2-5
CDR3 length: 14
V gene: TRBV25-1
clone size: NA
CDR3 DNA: TGTGCCAGCAGTCAACCGGGGGGTGGAGAGACCCAGTACTTC
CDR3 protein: CASSQPGGGETQYF

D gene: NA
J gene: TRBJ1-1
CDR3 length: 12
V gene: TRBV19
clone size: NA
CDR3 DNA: TGTGCCAGTAGTATAGATCGCAGGGAAGCTTTCTTT
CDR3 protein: CASSIDRREAFF

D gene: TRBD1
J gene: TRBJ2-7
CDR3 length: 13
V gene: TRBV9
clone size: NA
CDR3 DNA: TGTGCCAGCAGCGGACAGGGGGCCTACGAGCAGTACTTC
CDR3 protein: CASSGQGAYEQYF

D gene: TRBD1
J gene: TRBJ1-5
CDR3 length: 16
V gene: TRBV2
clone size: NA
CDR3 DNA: TGTGCCAGCAGTGACCCACGACAGGGTCAAAATCAGCCCCAGCATTTT
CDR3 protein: CASSDPRQGQNQPQHF

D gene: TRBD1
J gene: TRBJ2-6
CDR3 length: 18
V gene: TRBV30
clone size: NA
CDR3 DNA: TGTGCCTGGAGTAATCCCTGGACAGGGGTCGCTGGGGCCAACGTCCTGACTTTC
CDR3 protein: CAWSNPWTGVAGANVLTF

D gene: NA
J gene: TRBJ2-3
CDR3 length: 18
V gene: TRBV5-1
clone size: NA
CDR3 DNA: TGCGCCAGCAGCTTTGATCCAGCTCAGGGAGGTGGCACAGATACGCAGTATTTT
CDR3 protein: CASSFDPAQGGGTDTQYF

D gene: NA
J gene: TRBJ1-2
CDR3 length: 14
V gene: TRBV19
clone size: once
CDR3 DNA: TGTGCCAGTAGTTTACAGGGAGCTAACTATGGCTACACCTTC
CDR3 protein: CASSLQGANYGYTF

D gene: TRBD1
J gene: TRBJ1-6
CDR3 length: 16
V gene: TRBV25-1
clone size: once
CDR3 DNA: TGTGCCAGCAGTGAGGGAGGGACAGGCTATAATTCACCCCTCCACTTT
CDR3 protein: CASSEGGTGYNSPLHF

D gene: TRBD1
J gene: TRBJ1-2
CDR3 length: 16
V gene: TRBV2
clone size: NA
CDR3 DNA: TGTGCCAGCAGTGATCGGGACAGGGGGACTAACTATGGCTACACCTTC
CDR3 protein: CASSDRDRGTNYGYTF

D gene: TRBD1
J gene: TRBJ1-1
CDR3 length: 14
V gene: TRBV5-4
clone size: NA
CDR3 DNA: TGTGCCAGCAGCTTGTTTGGGACAGGGCTAGCGACTTTCTTT
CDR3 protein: CASSLFGTGLATFF

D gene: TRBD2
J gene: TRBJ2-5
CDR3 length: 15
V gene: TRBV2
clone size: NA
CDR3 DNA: TGTGCCAGCAGCGGGCAAACTAGCGGACAAGAGACCCAGTACTTC
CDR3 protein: CASSGQTSGQETQYF

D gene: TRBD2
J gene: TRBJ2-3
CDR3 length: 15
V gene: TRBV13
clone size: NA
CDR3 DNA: TGTGCCAGCAGCCTGGGACTAGCGGTCACAGATACGCAGTATTTT
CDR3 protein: CASSLGLAVTDTQYF

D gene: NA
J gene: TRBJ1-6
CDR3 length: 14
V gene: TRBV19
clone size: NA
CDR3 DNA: TGTGCCAGTAGTCCTTCCAGGGGAAACTCACCCCTCCACTTT
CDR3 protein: CASSPSRGNSPLHF

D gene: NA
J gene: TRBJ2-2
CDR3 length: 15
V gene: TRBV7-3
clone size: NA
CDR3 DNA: TGTGCCAGCAGCTTATCACCCGGGGGAGCCGGGGAGCTGTTTTTT
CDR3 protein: CASSLSPGGAGELFF

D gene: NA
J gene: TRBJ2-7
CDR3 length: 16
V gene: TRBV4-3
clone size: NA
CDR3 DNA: TGCGCCAGCAGCCCGAGCGTGACCGTCCCCTCCTACGAGCAGTACTTC
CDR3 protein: CASSPSVTVPSYEQYF

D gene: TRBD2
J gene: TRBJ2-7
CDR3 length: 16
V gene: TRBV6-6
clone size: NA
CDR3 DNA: TGTGCCAGCAGTTACTCCGCTAGCGGGAGACCCTACGAGCAGTACTTC
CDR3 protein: CASSYSASGRPYEQYF

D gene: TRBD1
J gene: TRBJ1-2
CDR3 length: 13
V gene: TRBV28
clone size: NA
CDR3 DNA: TGTGCCATAACAGGGACAGGGTCAAACGGCTACACCTTC
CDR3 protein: CAITGTGSNGYTF

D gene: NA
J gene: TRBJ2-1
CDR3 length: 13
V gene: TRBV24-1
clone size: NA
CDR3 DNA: TGTGCCACCAGTGATCCCGGTAGGAGTGAGCAGTTCTTC
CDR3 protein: CATSDPGRSEQFF

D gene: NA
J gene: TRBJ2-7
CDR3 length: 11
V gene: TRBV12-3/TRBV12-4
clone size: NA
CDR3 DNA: TGTGCCAGCAGCCCAGGCCACCCGCAGTACTTC
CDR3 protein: CASSPGHPQYF

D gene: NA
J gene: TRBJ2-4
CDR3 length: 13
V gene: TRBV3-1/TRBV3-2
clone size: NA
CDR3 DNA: TGTGCCAGCAGCCACTCAAACGACGGGTCCTTAAACTTC
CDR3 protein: CASSHSNDGSLNF

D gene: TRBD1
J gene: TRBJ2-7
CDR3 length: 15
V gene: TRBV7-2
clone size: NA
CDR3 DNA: TGTGCCAGCAGCTTAGGGGCGACAGGGTACTACGAGCAGTACTTC
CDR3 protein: CASSLGATGYYEQYF

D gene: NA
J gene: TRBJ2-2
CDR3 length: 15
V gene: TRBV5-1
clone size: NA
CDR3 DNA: TGCGCCAGCAGCTTGGTGCTAGCGAACACCGGGGAGCTGTTTTTT
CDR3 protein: CASSLVLANTGELFF

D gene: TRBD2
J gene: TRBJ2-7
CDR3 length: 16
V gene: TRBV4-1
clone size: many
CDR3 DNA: TGCGCCAGCAGCCAACATGGGGGGGAATCCGGCTACGAGCAGTACTTC
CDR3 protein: CASSQHGGESGYEQYF

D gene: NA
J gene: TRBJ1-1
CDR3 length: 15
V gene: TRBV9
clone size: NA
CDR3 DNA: TGTGCCAGCAGCGTAGGGCGTGGAGGGAACACTGAAGCTTTCTTT
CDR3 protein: CASSVGRGGNTEAFF

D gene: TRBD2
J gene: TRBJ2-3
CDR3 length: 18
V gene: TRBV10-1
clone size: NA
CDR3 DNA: TGCGCCAGCAGCGCAACCGGGACTAGCGGGACCAGCACAGATACGCAGTATTTT
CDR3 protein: CASSATGTSGTSTDTQYF

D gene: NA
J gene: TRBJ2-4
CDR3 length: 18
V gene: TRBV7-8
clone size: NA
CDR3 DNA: TGTGCCAGCAGCTCGGACACCTACGGATATCTAGCCAAAAACATTCAGTACTTC
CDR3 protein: CASSSDTYGYLAKNIQYF

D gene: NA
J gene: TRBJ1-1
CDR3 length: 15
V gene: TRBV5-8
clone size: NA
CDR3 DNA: TGTGCCAGCAGCTTGGCCATAATGTCAGGGGCTGAAGCTTTCTTT
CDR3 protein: CASSLAIMSGAEAFF

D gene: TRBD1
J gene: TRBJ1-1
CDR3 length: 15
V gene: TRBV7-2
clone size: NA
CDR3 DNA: TGTGCCAGCAGCATACCCGGGACAGGGGCAATCGGGGCTTTCTTT
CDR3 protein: CASSIPGTGAIGAFF

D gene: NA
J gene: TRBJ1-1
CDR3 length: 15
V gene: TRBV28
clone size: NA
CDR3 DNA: TGTGCCAGCATTCCCACTCGGGGGGGAGTGACTGAAGCTTTCTTT
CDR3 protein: CASIPTRGGVTEAFF

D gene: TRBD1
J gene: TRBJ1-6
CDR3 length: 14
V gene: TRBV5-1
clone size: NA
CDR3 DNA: TGCGCCAGCAGCCCCGGGACAGACAATTCACCCCTCCACTTT
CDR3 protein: CASSPGTDNSPLHF

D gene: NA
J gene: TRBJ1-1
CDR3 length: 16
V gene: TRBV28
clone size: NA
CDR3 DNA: TGTGCCAGCAGCCTTGGACCGATGGGGCTGAACACTGAAGCTTTCTTT
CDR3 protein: CASSLGPMGLNTEAFF

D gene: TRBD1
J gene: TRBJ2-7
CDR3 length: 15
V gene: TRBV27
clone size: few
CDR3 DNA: TGTGCCAGCAGTTACTCCCCGGGACAGTCCTACGAGCAGTACTTC
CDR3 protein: CASSYSPGQSYEQYF

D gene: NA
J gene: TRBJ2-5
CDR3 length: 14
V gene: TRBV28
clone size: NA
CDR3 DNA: TGTGCCAGCAGTTTTCCAACAGGCCAAGAGACCCAGTACTTC
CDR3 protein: CASSFPTGQETQYF

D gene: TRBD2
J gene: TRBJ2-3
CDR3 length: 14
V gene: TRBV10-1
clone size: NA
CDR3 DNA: TGCGCCAGCAGTAGCGGGATCGGGGCAGATACGCAGTATTTT
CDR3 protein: CASSSGIGADTQYF

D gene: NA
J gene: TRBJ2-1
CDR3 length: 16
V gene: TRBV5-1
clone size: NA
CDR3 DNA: TGCGCCAGCAGCTTGGAGGGGACTGTAACCTACAATGAGCAGTTCTTC
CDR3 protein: CASSLEGTVTYNEQFF

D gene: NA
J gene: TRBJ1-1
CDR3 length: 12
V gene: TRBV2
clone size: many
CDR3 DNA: TGTGCCAGCAGTGAGGTACAGTCGAAAGCTTTCTTT
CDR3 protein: CASSEVQSKAFF

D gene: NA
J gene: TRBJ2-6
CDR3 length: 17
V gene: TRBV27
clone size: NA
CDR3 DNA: TGTGCCAGCAGTTTATATGGGGGGACCTCTGGGGCCAACGTCCTGACTTTC
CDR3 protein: CASSLYGGTSGANVLTF

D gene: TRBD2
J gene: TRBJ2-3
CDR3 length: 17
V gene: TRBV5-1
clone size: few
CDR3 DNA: TGCGCCAGCAGCCTTTACGGGACTAGCGGCAACACAGATACGCAGTATTTT
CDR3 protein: CASSLYGTSGNTDTQYF

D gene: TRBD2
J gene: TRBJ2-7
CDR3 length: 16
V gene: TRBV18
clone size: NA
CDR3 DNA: TGTGCCAGCTCACCGACGGGGCGGGAGGGCCGCTACGAGCAGTACTTC
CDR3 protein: CASSPTGREGRYEQYF

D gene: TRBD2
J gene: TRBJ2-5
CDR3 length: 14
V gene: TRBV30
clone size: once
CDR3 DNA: TGTGCCTGGGGGTCTGGGGGGGGTACGGGGACCCAGTACTTC
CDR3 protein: CAWGSGGGTGTQYF

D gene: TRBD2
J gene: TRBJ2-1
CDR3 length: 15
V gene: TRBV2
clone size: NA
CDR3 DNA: TGTGCCAGCAGGGGGACTAGCGGGGGTTACAATGAGCAGTTCTTC
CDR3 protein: CASRGTSGGYNEQFF

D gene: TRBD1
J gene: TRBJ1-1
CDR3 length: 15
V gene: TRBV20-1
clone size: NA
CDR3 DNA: TGCAGTGCTAGTAGGCCCGCAGGGGGAGGCTCTGAAGCTTTCTTT
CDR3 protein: CSASRPAGGGSEAFF

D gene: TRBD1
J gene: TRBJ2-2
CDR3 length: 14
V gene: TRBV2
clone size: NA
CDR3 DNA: TGTGCCAGCAGAGGACGACAGGGGCCGCAGGAGCTGTTTTTT
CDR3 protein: CASRGRQGPQELFF

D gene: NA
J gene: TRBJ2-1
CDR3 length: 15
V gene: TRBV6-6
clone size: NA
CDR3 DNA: TGTGCCAGCACCTCGGGACTCCCGACCATAAATGAGCAGTTCTTC
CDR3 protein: CASTSGLPTINEQFF

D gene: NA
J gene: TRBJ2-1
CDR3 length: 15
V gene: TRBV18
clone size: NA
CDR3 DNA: TGTGCCAGCTCACCAGACTTCTACTCCTACAATGAGCAGTTCTTC
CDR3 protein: CASSPDFYSYNEQFF

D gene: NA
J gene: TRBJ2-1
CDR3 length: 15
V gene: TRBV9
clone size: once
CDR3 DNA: TGTGCCAGCAGCGTAGATGTTAACTCCTACAATGAGCAGTTCTTC
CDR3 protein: CASSVDVNSYNEQFF

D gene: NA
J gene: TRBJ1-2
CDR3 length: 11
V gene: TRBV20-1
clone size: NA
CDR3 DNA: TGCAGTGCCAGGGGATTCTATGGCTACACCTTC
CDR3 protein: CSARGFYGYTF

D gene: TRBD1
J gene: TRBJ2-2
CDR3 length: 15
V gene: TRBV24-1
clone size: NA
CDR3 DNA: TGTGCCACCAGTCGAGGGGACAGGGACACCGGGGAGCTGTTTTTT
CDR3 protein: CATSRGDRDTGELFF

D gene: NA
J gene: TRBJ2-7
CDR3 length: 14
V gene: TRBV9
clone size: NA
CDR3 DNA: TGTGCCAGCAGCGTAGATCCGGGAGTATCCGAGCAGTACTTC
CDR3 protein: CASSVDPGVSEQYF

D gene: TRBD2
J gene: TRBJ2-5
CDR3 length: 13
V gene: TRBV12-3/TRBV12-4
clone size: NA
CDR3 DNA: TGTGCCAGCAGTTTGGTAGCGGGAGAGACCCAGTACTTC
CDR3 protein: CASSLVAGETQYF